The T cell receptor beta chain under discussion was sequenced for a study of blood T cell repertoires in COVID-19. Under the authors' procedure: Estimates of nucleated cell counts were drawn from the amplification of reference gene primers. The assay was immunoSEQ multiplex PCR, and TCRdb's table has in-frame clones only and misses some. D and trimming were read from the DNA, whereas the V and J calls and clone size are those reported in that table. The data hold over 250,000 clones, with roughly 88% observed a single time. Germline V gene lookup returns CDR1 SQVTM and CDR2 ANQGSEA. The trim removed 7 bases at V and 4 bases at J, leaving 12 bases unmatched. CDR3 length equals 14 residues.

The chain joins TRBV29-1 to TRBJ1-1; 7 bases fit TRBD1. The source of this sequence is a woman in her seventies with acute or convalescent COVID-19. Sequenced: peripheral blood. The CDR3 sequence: CSACQGGVGTEAFF. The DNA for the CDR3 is TGCAGCGCCTGTCAGGGGGGAGTTGGCACTGAAGCTTTCTTT. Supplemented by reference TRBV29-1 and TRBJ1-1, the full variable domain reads SAVISQKPSRDICQRGTSLTIQCQVDSQVTMMFWYRQQPGQSLTLIATANQGSEATYESGFVIDKFPISRPNLTFSTLTVSNMSPEDSSIYLCSACQGGVGTEAFFGQGTRLTVV.